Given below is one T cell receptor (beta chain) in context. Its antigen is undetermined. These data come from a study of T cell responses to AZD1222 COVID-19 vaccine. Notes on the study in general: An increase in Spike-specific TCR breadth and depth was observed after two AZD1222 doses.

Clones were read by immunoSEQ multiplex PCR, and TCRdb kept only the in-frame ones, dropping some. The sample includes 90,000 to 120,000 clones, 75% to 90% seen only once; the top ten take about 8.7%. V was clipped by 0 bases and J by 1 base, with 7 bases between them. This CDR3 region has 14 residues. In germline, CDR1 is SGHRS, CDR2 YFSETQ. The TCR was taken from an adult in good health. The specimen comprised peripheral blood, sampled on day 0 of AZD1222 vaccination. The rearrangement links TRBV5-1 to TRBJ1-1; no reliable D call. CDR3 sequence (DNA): TGCGCCAGCAGCTTGGAAAAGGCGAACACTGAAGCTTTCTTT. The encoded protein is CASSLEKANTEAFF. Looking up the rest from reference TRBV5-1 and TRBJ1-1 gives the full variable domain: KAGVTQTPRYLIKTRGQQVTLSCSPISGHRSVSWYQQTPGQGLQFLFEYFSETQRNKGNFPGRFSGRQFSNSRSEMNVSTLELGDSALYLCASSLEKANTEAFFGQGTRLTVV.